The 25 T cell receptor beta chains given below trace back to one sample, sequenced in a study of cytotoxic CD8 clonotypes in ibrutinib-treated CLL. Assay used: immunoSEQ multiplex PCR; TCRdb lists only in-frame clones, some missing. The sample includes around 310,000 clones, around four fifths seen only once; the top ten take about 6.7%. The input for sequencing was PBMCs, taken before ibrutinib treatment. The source is a human donor with chronic lymphocytic leukemia.

This clone was seen only once. The chain links TRBV6-5 to TRBJ2-3, with D maybe TRBD2 (6 bases). V lost 10 bases and J 3 bases, leaving 14 bases between the germline ends. The germline V gene encodes CDR1 MNHEY and CDR2 SVGAGI. The CDR3 loop spans 13 amino acids. The CDR3 reads CATALASTDTQYF. DNA for the CDR3: TGTGCCACCGCTCTAGCGTCGACAGATACGCAGTATTTT.

The rearrangement joins TRBV7-2 to TRBJ2-7, with 10 bases identical to TRBD2. Per the germline V gene, CDR1 is SGHTA and CDR2 is FQGNSA. After removal of 4 bases from V and 3 bases from J, the junction contained 6 bases not matched to a gene. CDR3 length: 15 residues. In DNA form, the CDR3 reads TGTGCCAGCAGCTCTGGACTAGCGGAGATCTACGAGCAGTACTTC. This codes for CASSSGLAEIYEQYF.

This chain connects TRBV5-8 to TRBJ1-1; D perhaps matches TRBD1 (5 bases). The CDR3 is 15 amino acids. CDR1 and CDR2 (germline): SGHTS, YDEGEE. V lost 3 bases, J lost 0 bases, and 12 bases lay in between. The CDR3 DNA reads as TGTGCCAGCAGCTCGGCCGGGACCGTGAACACTGAAGCTTTCTTT. Amino acid sequence: CASSSAGTVNTEAFF. The entire variable domain, with the rest obtained from reference TRBV5-8 and TRBJ1-1, is as follows: EAGVTQSPTHLIKTRGQQATLRCSPISGHTSVYWYQQALGLGLQFLLWYDEGEERNRGNFPPRFSGRQFPNYSSELNVNALELEDSALYLCASSSAGTVNTEAFFGQGTRLTVV.

The rearrangement uses TRBV29-1 and TRBJ2-3; TRBD2 agrees at 10 bases. Germline trimming cut 7 bases from V and 2 bases from J; bases unmatched to any gene: 12. There are 16 residues in the CDR3. The V gene's germline CDR1 is SQVTM and CDR2 ANQGSEA. CDR3 sequence: CSAQRTLAGDTDTQYF. DNA of the CDR3: TGCAGCGCCCAAAGAACCCTAGCGGGGGACACAGATACGCAGTATTTT.

Only a few counts were recorded for this clone. The J gene is TRBJ2-7, the V gene TRBV7-2; D gene uncertain. Germline V gene data show CDR1 as SGHTA and CDR2 as FQGNSA. This CDR3 contains 11 residues. The germline V and J ends were trimmed by 5 bases and 3 bases, with 5 bases remaining between them. The CDR3 DNA follows: TGTGCCAGCAGCCCAAGCTACGAGCAGTACTTC. It translates to CASSPSYEQYF.

CDR3 DNA sequence: TGTGCCAGCAGCCTTTGGGACAAGGGGGAAAAACTGTTTTTT. Residues: CASSLWDKGEKLFF. The chain uses TRBV7-2 and TRBJ1-4; perhaps TRBD1 as D (6 bases). Trimming took off 5 bases at V and 8 bases at J, with 15 bases between the two ends. The CDR3 runs to 14 residues. Germline V gene data show CDR1 as SGHTA and CDR2 as FQGNSA.

This chain joins TRBV27 and TRBJ1-4; D unclear. The length of the CDR3 is 12 residues. Trimming took off 8 bases at V and 3 bases at J, with 7 bases between the two ends. Germline assignment: CDR1 MNHEY and CDR2 SMNVEV (reference sequence). DNA of the CDR3: TGTGCCAGCCGGAGTCCTAATGAAAAACTGTTTTTT. This sequence encodes CASRSPNEKLFF.

The chain is built from TRBV19 and TRBJ2-1; 13 positions agree with TRBD2. Germline trimming cut 5 bases from V and 9 bases from J; bases unmatched to any gene: 10. The CDR3 is made up of 16 amino acids. Germline values: CDR1 LNHDA, CDR2 SQIVND (reference sequence). The CDR3 region is CASSGQTSGGKVEQFF. DNA for the CDR3: TGTGCCAGTAGTGGCCAGACTAGCGGGGGGAAGGTTGAGCAGTTCTTC.

This clone has a single count. J is TRBJ2-7 and V is TRBV7-9; D not certain. The CDR3 spans 15 residues. With 2 bases removed from V and 0 bases from J, the gap between germline ends came to 11 bases. Germline CDR1 reads SEHNR; CDR2 reads FQNEAQ (reference sequence). Written as DNA, the CDR3 is TGTGCCAGCAGCTTACCGACATCGAGCTCCTACGAGCAGTACTTC. This encodes CASSLPTSSSYEQYF.

The gene calls are TRBV7-9 and TRBJ1-2; no clear D gene. Germline lookup yields CDR1 SEHNR and CDR2 FQNEAQ (reference sequence). The V end lost 5 bases, the J end lost 8 bases, and 9 bases lay between the germline ends. The CDR3 contains 11 residues. The CDR3 loop is CASSPGRGYTF. In nucleotides, the CDR3 is TGTGCCAGCAGCCCGGGTCGGGGCTACACCTTC.

This clone was picked up one time. The V call is TRBV28, the J call TRBJ2-5; 7 nucleotides agree with TRBD2. Germline values: CDR1 MDHEN, CDR2 SYDVKM. V dropped 4 bases and J dropped 14; count of bases not matched to a gene: 19. This CDR3 region has 15 residues. CDR3 sequence: CASSSGTTGLETPYF. CDR3 bases: TGTGCCAGCAGTTCGGGGACTACCGGTTTAGAGACCCCCTACTTC.

The V call is TRBV11-2, the J call TRBJ2-1; weak D call: TRBD2 (5 bases). Germline-derived CDR1 and CDR2 are SGHAT and FQNNGV. V lost 1 base to trimming and J lost 14 bases, with 15 bases between them. This CDR3 is built from 13 residues. CDR3 in amino acids: CASSLVPGVREFF. For the CDR3, the DNA is TGTGCCAGCAGCTTAGTCCCTGGTGTGAGGGAGTTCTTC.

This clone was counted a single time. The chain combines TRBV6-5 with TRBJ2-7, with TRBD1 matching over 7 bases. Germline CDR1 reads MNHEY; CDR2 reads SVGAGI. The CDR3 loop spans 14 amino acids. The junction had 6 bases not matched to a gene; V was cut back by 7 bases and J by 0 bases. DNA for the CDR3: TGTGCCAGCAACCCCCCAGGGGGCTCCTACGAGCAGTACTTC. Protein product: CASNPPGGSYEQYF.

The gene calls are TRBV19 and TRBJ2-3, with a weak D call TRBD1 (7 bases). Germline-derived CDR1 and CDR2 are LNHDA and SQIVND (reference sequence). V was shortened by 5 bases and J by 2 bases, with 14 bases between the two germline ends. CDR3 size: 15 residues. CDR3 in amino acids: CASSQTGDFTDTQYF. In DNA form, the CDR3 reads TGTGCCAGTAGTCAAACAGGGGACTTCACAGATACGCAGTATTTT.

The CDR3, as DNA: TGTGCCAGCAGCGAGCGACTAGCGGGAGTTCTAGTCCATGAGCAGTTCTTC. As protein: CASSERLAGVLVHEQFF. The chain carries TRBV7-8 and TRBJ2-1; 12 positions match TRBD2. Germline-derived CDR1 and CDR2 are SGHVS and FQNEAQ. J gave up 8 bases and V 5 bases, and 13 bases lay outside the gene matches. The CDR3 runs to 17 residues. Looking up the rest from reference TRBV7-8 and TRBJ2-1 gives the full variable domain: GAGVSQSPRYKVAKRGQDVALRCDPISGHVSLFWYQQALGQGPEFLTYFQNEAQLDKSGLPSDRFFAERPEGSVSTLKIQRTQQEDSAVYLCASSERLAGVLVHEQFFGPGTRLTVL.

This clone occurred once. V and J are TRBV29-1 and TRBJ2-1, with D possibly TRBD2 on 5 matching bases. The CDR3 has 13 residues. The V end lost 3 bases, the J end lost 8 bases, and 14 bases lay between the germline ends. In germline, CDR1 is SQVTM, CDR2 ANQGSEA. The CDR3 DNA follows: TGCAGCGTTGACACTAGTGGTCGGTATGAGCAGTTCTTC. The encoded protein is CSVDTSGRYEQFF.

The chain joins TRBV28 to TRBJ2-1, with 7 bases that match TRBD2. V lost 3 bases, J lost 0 bases, and 2 bases stayed unmatched. CDR1 MDHEN and CDR2 SYDVKM come from the germline V gene. This CDR3 contains 15 residues. The CDR3 is CASSLGGSSYNEQFF. In DNA form, the CDR3 reads TGTGCCAGCAGTTTGGGAGGGAGCTCCTACAATGAGCAGTTCTTC.

The CDR3 DNA reads as TGTGCCAGCAGCGTAGCTACGGGGACAGGCCTAAGCTCTGGAAACACCATATATTTT. It translates to CASSVATGTGLSSGNTIYF. This chain joins TRBV9 and TRBJ1-3, with 8 bases identical to TRBD1. Germline assignment: CDR1 SGDLS and CDR2 YYNGEE. V trimming: 0 bases; J trimming: 0 bases; junction bases outside the gene matches: 11. The length of the CDR3 is 19 residues.

The gene calls are TRBV7-8 and TRBJ2-3; the match to TRBD2 covers 10 bases. The germline gives CDR1 SGHVS, CDR2 FQNEAQ. This CDR3 is 17 amino acids long. With 5 bases clipped from V and 3 bases from J, the junction kept 11 bases outside the gene matches. CDR3 loop: CASSKIPQRGGTDTQYF. In nucleotides, the CDR3 is TGTGCCAGCAGCAAAATCCCCCAGCGGGGGGGAACAGATACGCAGTATTTT.

The V gene is TRBV4-2, the J gene TRBJ1-1, with TRBD1 matching 7 bases. V shed 4 bases and J 5 bases; nucleotides not matched to a gene: 16. CDR1 and CDR2 (germline): LGHNA, YNFKEQ. The CDR3 extends over 17 amino acids. The CDR3 DNA follows: TGTGCCAGCAGCCGAGACAGCAAAACAGGGGAGTGGACTGAAGCTTTCTTT. Protein sequence: CASSRDSKTGEWTEAFF.

The V gene is TRBV9, the J gene TRBJ2-5, with D unresolved. V shed 0 bases and J shed 2 bases, with 14 bases lying between them. Germline loops: CDR1 SGDLS, CDR2 YYNGEE. The CDR3 spans 16 residues. This CDR3 reads CASSVGAATTQETQYF. The CDR3 DNA follows: TGTGCCAGCAGCGTAGGGGCAGCCACTACTCAAGAGACCCAGTACTTC. The full variable domain, rest sourced from reference TRBV9 and TRBJ2-5, is DSGVTQTPKHLITATGQRVTLRCSPRSGDLSVYWYQQSLDQGLQFLIQYYNGEERAKGNILERFSAQQFPDLHSELNLSSLELGDSALYFCASSVGAATTQETQYFGPGTRLLVL.

V and J are TRBV18 and TRBJ2-3; 9 bases map to TRBD1. The CDR3 spans 15 residues. J lost 5 bases, V lost 4 bases, and 7 bases had no gene match. Germline V gene lookup returns CDR1 KGHSH and CDR2 LQKENI. The CDR3 sequence: CASSHTGTGKDTQYF. In nucleotides, the CDR3 is TGTGCCAGCTCACATACCGGGACAGGGAAAGATACGCAGTATTTT.

This clone was recorded a few times. CDR3 loop: CASSYSGQTGNTIYF. In nucleotides, the CDR3 is TGTGCCAGCAGTTACTCGGGACAGACTGGAAACACCATATATTTT. The chain recombines TRBV6-5 with TRBJ1-3, with 7 bases that match TRBD1. CDR3 size: 15 residues. Per germline, CDR1 MNHEY and CDR2 SVGAGI. The V segment lost 0 bases and the J segment 2 bases; nucleotides outside the gene matches: 1.

The rearrangement joins TRBV5-6 to TRBJ1-2, with D possibly TRBD1 on 5 matching bases. Germline CDR1 SGHDT, CDR2 YYEEEE. The ends were cut back, 1 base at V and 1 base at J, with 8 bases in the middle. The CDR3 length is 14 residues. CDR3 residues: CASSLWGVNYGYTF. The CDR3 DNA follows: TGTGCCAGCAGCTTGTGGGGGGTTAACTATGGCTACACCTTC.

The chain couples TRBV30 to TRBJ2-1; 10 nucleotides agree with TRBD1. Germline values: CDR1 GTSNPN, CDR2 SVGIG (reference sequence). V lost 3 bases and J lost 7; bases outside the gene matches: 9. The CDR3 runs 15 residues. CDR3 in amino acids: CAWSDDRGPKNEQFF. CDR3 sequence (DNA): TGTGCCTGGAGCGACGACAGGGGGCCTAAGAATGAGCAGTTCTTC. Based on the CDR3 plus reference TRBV30 and TRBJ2-1, the full variable domain is SQTIHQWPATLVQPVGSPLSLECTVEGTSNPNLYWYRQAAGRGLQLLFYSVGIGQISSEVPQNLSASRPQDRQFILSSKKLLLSDSGFYLCAWSDDRGPKNEQFFGPGTRLTVL.